The clone carrying this TCR beta chain has more than one count but fewer than ten. Antigen unknown. TCRdb re-analysed the 5' RACE reads in MiXCR, keeping a single row per CDR3 protein. The table records approximately 670,000 distinct CDR3 sequences, approximately 6% of them present only once. This entry comes from a study of identical twins. Study-wide results and caveats: Compared with unrelated sharing, twin-shared out-of-frame alpha sequences had more low-probability sequences. Twin pairs had excess sharing that was weaker in beta out-of-frame sequences. Carriage of fewer insertions was seen in abundant cord blood beta clonotypes, whereas memory repertoires showed none. Models, which agreed with sharing between unrelated individuals, nonetheless underestimated the out-of-frame TCR alpha sharing seen in monozygotic twins.

Per germline, CDR1 SNHLY and CDR2 FYNNEI. The CDR3 spans 14 residues. J was trimmed by 12 bases and V by 1 base; bases with no gene match: 11. V gene TRBV2 combines with J gene TRBJ2-7; TRBD1 agrees at 8 bases. The TCR comes from a young man in good health. Source material: naive T cells sorted from blood. The CDR3 spells CASSEVTGVSQWYF. CDR3 nucleotide sequence: TGTGCCAGCAGTGAAGTGACAGGGGTTTCGCAATGGTACTTC.